This TCR beta chain was profiled in a study of human T cells and chemical hapten exposure. Time point denoted: patch test 3, about 24 weeks after DPC sensitization. Regarding treatment: therapeutic diphenylcyclopropenone sensitization with weekly scalp DPC. Before extraction, the whole blood was not fractionated, and total RNA was taken from it. TCRdb ran MiXCR on the RACE reads and lists one entry per CDR3 protein. The table includes almost 40,000 distinct CDR3 sequences, 9.5% detected once. This CDR3 spans 14 amino acids. Trimming cost V 4 bases and J 4 bases, with 17 bases left between them. CDR1 is SQVTM and CDR2 is ANQGSEA in the germline V gene. This clonotype was counted a few times.

V usage is TRBV29-1 and J usage is TRBJ2-7, with D tentatively TRBD2 (7 bases). The sequences come from whole blood, collected in connection with sensitization to the hapten diphenylcyclopropenone (DPC). The receptor was isolated from a man between 50 and 59 years old with alopecia areata. Some clones in this sample may be carry-over from other donors' samples. The CDR3 DNA is TGCAGCGTTGGACCCAGCCGGGGGGCTTACGAGCAGTACTTC. Translation gives CSVGPSRGAYEQYF.